A single sample gave rise to the 10 T cell receptor beta chains below, sequenced in a study of blood T cell repertoires in COVID-19. Measured with immunoSEQ multiplex PCR; TCRdb has only the in-frame clones, and not every one. This sample has 350,000 to 400,000 clones, with 90% found just once. The specimen sequenced was peripheral blood. Receptors originate from a man aged 18 to 30 with active or convalescent COVID-19.

The V call is TRBV29-1, the J call TRBJ2-3, with 11 bases aligning to TRBD1. Germline-derived CDR1 and CDR2 are SQVTM and ANQGSEA. CDR3 size: 16 residues. J gave up 4 bases and V 3 bases, and 9 bases lay outside the gene matches. CDR3: CSVETLGQGGSDTQYF. In DNA, the CDR3 is TGCAGCGTTGAGACCCTGGGACAGGGGGGATCAGATACGCAGTATTTT.

J is TRBJ2-7 and V is TRBV5-6; possibly TRBD2 for D (5 bases). V gave up 3 bases and J gave up 3 bases, with 10 bases separating them. The CDR3 sequence is 13 residues long. Germline CDR1 and CDR2: SGHDT and YYEEEE. CDR3 protein: CASSSPGNYEQYF. DNA for the CDR3: TGTGCCAGCAGCTCCCCGGGAAACTACGAGCAGTACTTC. The full variable domain, with the rest looked up from reference TRBV5-6 and TRBJ2-7, is DAGVTQSPTHLIKTRGQQVTLRCSPKSGHDTVSWYQQALGQGPQFIFQYYEEEERQRGNFPDRFSGHQFPNYSSELNVNALLLGDSALYLCASSSPGNYEQYFGPGTRLTVT.

The chain uses TRBV9 and TRBJ2-1, with 8 bases matching TRBD2. This CDR3 spans 16 amino acids. The trim removed 4 bases at V and 7 bases at J, leaving 13 bases unmatched. Germline CDR1 and CDR2: SGDLS and YYNGEE. The CDR3 DNA follows: TGTGCCAGCAGCCGGGGAGCGGGAGAGGGAGAAAATGAGCAGTTCTTC. Translating gives CASSRGAGEGENEQFF.

The chain recombines TRBV28 with TRBJ2-7, with D possibly TRBD2 on 6 matching bases. V dropped 5 bases and J dropped 2 bases, with 13 bases sitting between them. CDR1 is MDHEN, CDR2 SYDVKM, per germline. This CDR3 region has 14 residues. The chain's CDR3 is CASSPRGAPYEQYF. In DNA form, the CDR3 reads TGTGCCAGCAGTCCCCGCGGGGCCCCCTACGAGCAGTACTTC.

V gene TRBV6-5 combines with J gene TRBJ1-1; perhaps TRBD1 as D (5 bases). CDR1 is MNHEY, CDR2 SVGAGI, per germline. The CDR3 contains 15 residues. V was pared by 6 bases and J by 5 bases, with 19 bases between. The CDR3 nucleotides read TGTGCCAGCAGGGAGGCCGGGACTTCCCTAACTGAAGCTTTCTTT. Translated: CASREAGTSLTEAFF.

The genes are TRBV9 and TRBJ1-2; 7 nucleotides align to TRBD1. The germline CDR1 and CDR2 sequences are SGDLS and YYNGEE. The trim removed 4 bases at V and 6 bases at J, leaving 3 bases unmatched. This CDR3 is 12 amino acids long. For the CDR3, the DNA is TGTGCCAGCAGCACAACAGGGGATGGCTACACCTTC. It translates to CASSTTGDGYTF.

This chain links TRBV9 with TRBJ2-1, with TRBD2 identical over 12 bases. CDR1 is SGDLS, CDR2 YYNGEE, per germline. The CDR3 has 15 residues. The junction had 7 bases not matched to a gene; V was cut back by 3 bases and J by 9 bases. CDR3 nucleotide sequence: TGTGCCAGCAGCGCTAGCGGGAGGGCCGGTTTTGAGCAGTTCTTC. Its protein product is CASSASGRAGFEQFF.

This rearrangement joins TRBV24-1 to TRBJ2-3; 7 bases are shared with TRBD1. The CDR3 contains 16 residues. From germline, CDR1 is KGHDR and CDR2 SFDVKD. V lost 1 base, J lost 5 bases, and 8 bases stayed unmatched. CDR3 region: CATSDFTPGGVDTQYF. CDR3 bases: TGTGCCACCAGTGATTTTACGCCAGGGGGAGTAGATACGCAGTATTTT.

CDR3 DNA: TGTGCCAGCAGTCCCGGAGGGGCATATGGCTACACCTTC. Amino acid sequence: CASSPGGAYGYTF. The chain couples TRBV27 to TRBJ1-2; possibly TRBD1 for D (5 bases). The CDR3 has 13 residues. CDR1 is MNHEY and CDR2 is SMNVEV in the germline V gene (reference sequence). The ends were cut back, 5 bases at V and 5 bases at J, with 12 bases in the middle.

The chain combines TRBV19 with TRBJ2-7; TRBD1 matches 7 bases. Germline CDR1 LNHDA, CDR2 SQIVND (reference sequence). The CDR3 runs 14 residues. The J segment lost 2 bases and the V segment lost 1 base, leaving 2 bases of the junction unmatched. The CDR3 reads CASSIGQGTYEQYF. CDR3 DNA: TGTGCCAGTAGTATAGGACAGGGTACCTACGAGCAGTACTTC.